This section outlines one TCR beta chain sequence together with its context. The antigen is not known. This entry belongs to a study of cytomegalovirus exposure and HLA in healthy donors. V lost 2 bases to trimming and J lost 9 bases, with 11 bases between them. CDR3 length: 14 residues. Germline assignment: CDR1 SEHNR and CDR2 FQNEAQ (reference sequence). Healthy individuals who donated bone marrow served as the donors. Though probably carrying unrecorded immune exposures, donors were nominally healthy at sampling. The PCR made use of 60 Vbeta and 13 Jbeta primers. Sequenced by immunoSEQ multiplex PCR; TCRdb stores in-frame clones only, minus some. The sample holds around 180,000 clones, roughly 87% seen once. Regarding the study as a whole: The availability of immune exposure information extended only to CMV serostatus.

The chain has TRBV7-9 and TRBJ1-6; possible D gene TRBD1, 5 bases. The source material was PBMCs. The sequence was collected from a girl under three years old in good health and CMV-seronegative. DNA of the CDR3: TGTGCCAGCAGCTTATCGCAGGGCCCTTCACCCCTCCACTTT. It yields the protein CASSLSQGPSPLHF.